This T cell receptor beta chain was captured in a study of blood T cell repertoires in COVID-19. Study in general: Acute and convalescent COVID-19 specimens originated in the United States, Italy and Spain. The analysed material was cDNA or gDNA that came from T cells, B-cell-depleted T cells, or PBMCs.

Data came from immunoSEQ multiplex PCR; TCRdb stores just in-frame clones and leaves some out. Of a few hundred thousand clones listed, roughly nine tenths were seen once; the top ten hold roughly 12%. V dropped 1 base and J dropped 0 bases, with 9 bases sitting between them. The germline gives CDR1 GTSNPN, CDR2 SVGIG (reference sequence). The CDR3 loop spans 14 amino acids. V usage is TRBV30 and J usage is TRBJ1-2, with a possible D match to TRBD1 (6 bases). The TCR was taken from a woman aged 18-29 years who had recovered from COVID-19. Sequencing was done on a sample of peripheral blood. CDR3 in amino acids: CAWSAGHPNYGYTF. The CDR3 DNA follows: TGTGCCTGGAGTGCGGGACACCCTAACTATGGCTACACCTTC.